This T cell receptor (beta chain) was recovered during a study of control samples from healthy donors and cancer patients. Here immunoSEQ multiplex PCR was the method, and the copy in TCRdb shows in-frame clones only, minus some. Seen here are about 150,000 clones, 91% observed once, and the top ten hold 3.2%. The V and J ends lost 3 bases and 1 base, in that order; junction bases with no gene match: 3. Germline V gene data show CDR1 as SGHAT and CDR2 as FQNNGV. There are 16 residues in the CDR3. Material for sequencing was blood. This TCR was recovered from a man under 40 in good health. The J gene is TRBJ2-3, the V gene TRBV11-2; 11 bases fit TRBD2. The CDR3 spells CASSFVGLAGTDTQYF. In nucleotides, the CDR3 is TGTGCCAGCAGCTTTGTGGGACTAGCGGGCACAGATACGCAGTATTTT.